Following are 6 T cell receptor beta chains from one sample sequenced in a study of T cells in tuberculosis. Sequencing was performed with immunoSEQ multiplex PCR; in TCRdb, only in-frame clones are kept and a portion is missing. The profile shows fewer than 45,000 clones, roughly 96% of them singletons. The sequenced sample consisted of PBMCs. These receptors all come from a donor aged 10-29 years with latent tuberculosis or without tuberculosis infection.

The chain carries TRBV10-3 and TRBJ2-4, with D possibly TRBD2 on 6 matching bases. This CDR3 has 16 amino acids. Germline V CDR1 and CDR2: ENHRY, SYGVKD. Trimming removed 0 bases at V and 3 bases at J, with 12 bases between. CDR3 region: CAISESLGGFKNIQYF. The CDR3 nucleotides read TGTGCCATCAGTGAGTCTCTGGGAGGTTTCAAAAACATTCAGTACTTC.

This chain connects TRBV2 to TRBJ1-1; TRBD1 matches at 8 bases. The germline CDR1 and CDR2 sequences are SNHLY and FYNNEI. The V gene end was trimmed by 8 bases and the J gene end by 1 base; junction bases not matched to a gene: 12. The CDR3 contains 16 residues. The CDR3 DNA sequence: TGTGCCAGCCAAATACGACCCGGGACAGGGAACACTGAAGCTTTCTTT. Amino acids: CASQIRPGTGNTEAFF.

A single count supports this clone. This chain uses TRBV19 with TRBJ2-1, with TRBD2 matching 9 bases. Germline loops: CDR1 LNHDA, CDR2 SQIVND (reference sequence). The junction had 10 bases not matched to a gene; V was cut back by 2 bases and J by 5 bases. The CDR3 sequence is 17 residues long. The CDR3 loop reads CASSILLSGSGDNEQFF. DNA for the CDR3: TGTGCCAGTAGTATATTACTTAGCGGGAGTGGCGACAATGAGCAGTTCTTC.

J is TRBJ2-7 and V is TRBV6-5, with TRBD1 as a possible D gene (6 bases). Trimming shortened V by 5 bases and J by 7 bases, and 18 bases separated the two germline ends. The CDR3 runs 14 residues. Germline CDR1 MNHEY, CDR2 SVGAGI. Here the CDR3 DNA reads TGTGCCAGCAGTCCAGGACAGTTGTTAGGGGAGCAGTACTTC. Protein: CASSPGQLLGEQYF.

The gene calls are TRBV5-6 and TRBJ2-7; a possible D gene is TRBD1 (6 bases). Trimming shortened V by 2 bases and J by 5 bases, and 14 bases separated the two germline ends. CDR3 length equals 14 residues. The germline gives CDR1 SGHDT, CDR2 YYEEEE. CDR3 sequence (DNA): TGTGCCAGCAGCTTATTTTCAGGGGTCCACGAGCAGTACTTC. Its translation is CASSLFSGVHEQYF. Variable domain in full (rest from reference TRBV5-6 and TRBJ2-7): DAGVTQSPTHLIKTRGQQVTLRCSPKSGHDTVSWYQQALGQGPQFIFQYYEEEERQRGNFPDRFSGHQFPNYSSELNVNALLLGDSALYLCASSLFSGVHEQYFGPGTRLTVT.

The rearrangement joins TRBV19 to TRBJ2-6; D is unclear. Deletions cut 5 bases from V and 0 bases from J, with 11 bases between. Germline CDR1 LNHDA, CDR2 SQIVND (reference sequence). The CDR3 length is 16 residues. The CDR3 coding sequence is TGTGCCAGTAGTCGAAGTTGGAGCTCTGGGGCCAACGTCCTGACTTTC. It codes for CASSRSWSSGANVLTF.